Each of the 10 T cell receptor beta chains below was sequenced from the same sample in a study of blood T cell repertoires in COVID-19 (dated by TCRdb to about 2020). Library creation used the immunoSEQ multiplex PCR assay. TCRdb provides this immuneACCESS table in a form limited to in-frame rearrangements. Some clones are lacking; in checked studies, under half of them reflect an unresolved V gene, and why the rest are absent is not known. The sample table contains fewer than 350,000 clones; only one count was recorded for approximately 88% of them. Jointly, the top ten make up approximately 5.7% of the sample. Sequenced: PBMCs or T cells enriched from blood (not recorded which). The receptor set was obtained from a woman between 35 and 50 years old who had recovered from COVID-19.

The chain joins TRBV18 to TRBJ1-2, with D maybe TRBD1 (6 bases). This CDR3 has 17 residues. Germline CDR1 and CDR2: KGHSH and LQKENI. Trimming took off 5 bases at V and 0 bases at J, with 19 bases between the two ends. CDR3 sequence reads: CASSTTPRGASNYGYTF. CDR3 nucleotides: TGTGCCAGCTCAACCACTCCACGGGGGGCCTCTAACTATGGCTACACCTTC.

This clone has only one observation. The chain uses TRBV2 and TRBJ1-3, with D possibly being TRBD1 (6 bases). This CDR3 has 15 amino acids. Germline values: CDR1 SNHLY, CDR2 FYNNEI. V lost 1 base and J lost 1, with 8 bases in between. CDR3 in DNA: TGTGCCAGCAGTGAAGGGACAGTATCTGGAAACACCATATATTTT. The encoded protein is CASSEGTVSGNTIYF.

The chain employs TRBV10-1 and TRBJ1-2; possible D gene TRBD1, 5 bases. V lost 8 bases and J lost 0, with 19 bases in between. The CDR3 has 16 residues. Germline V gene lookup returns CDR1 WNHNN and CDR2 SYGVQD (reference sequence). The CDR3 reads CASPGREGKANYGYTF. CDR3 sequence (DNA): TGCGCCAGCCCGGGAAGGGAGGGGAAAGCTAACTATGGCTACACCTTC.

V usage is TRBV7-2 and J usage is TRBJ2-3; D ambiguous. V gave up 5 bases and J gave up 4 bases, with 10 bases separating them. CDR3 length: 13 amino acids. The V gene's germline CDR1 is SGHTA and CDR2 FQGNSA. The CDR3 protein is CASSLMPADTQYF. CDR3 nucleotide sequence: TGTGCCAGCAGCCTAATGCCGGCAGATACGCAGTATTTT.

V and J are TRBV19 and TRBJ2-7, with D possibly matching TRBD1 (5 bases). Trimming took off 5 bases at V and 0 bases at J, with 11 bases between the two ends. The CDR3 consists of 14 residues. Looked up from germline, CDR1 is LNHDA and CDR2 is SQIVND (reference sequence). DNA for the CDR3: TGTGCCAGTAGTCCCCGACAGTCCTCCTACGAGCAGTACTTC. It specifies CASSPRQSSYEQYF.

The chain recombines TRBV24-1 with TRBJ2-2; no clear D gene. Germline V CDR1 and CDR2: KGHDR, SFDVKD. There are 13 residues in the CDR3. V dropped 8 bases and J dropped 7 bases, with 13 bases sitting between them. The CDR3 region is CATTPAIGGELFF. CDR3 DNA sequence: TGTGCCACCACACCCGCTATCGGCGGGGAGCTGTTTTTT.

A note on this clone: Other DNA variants within this sample encode the same CDR3. The V and J genes are TRBV19 and TRBJ1-5; D remains unclear. Germline V gene sequence: CDR1 LNHDA, CDR2 SQIVND (reference sequence). The CDR3 is made up of 14 amino acids. With 3 bases removed from V and 0 bases from J, the gap between germline ends came to 6 bases. The CDR3 region is CASSISGSNQPQHF. CDR3 nucleotide sequence: TGTGCCAGTAGTATCTCGGGTAGCAATCAGCCCCAGCATTTT. The full variable domain, completed using reference TRBV19 and TRBJ1-5, is DGGITQSPKYLFRKEGQNVTLSCEQNLNHDAMYWYRQDPGQGLRLIYYSQIVNDFQKGDIAEGYSVSREKKESFPLTVTSAQKNPTAFYLCASSISGSNQPQHFGDGTRLSIL.

About this clone itself: Other DNA sequences from this sample encode an identical CDR3 as well. The rearrangement uses TRBV28 and TRBJ1-2; possible D gene TRBD1, 6 bases. CDR1 is MDHEN, CDR2 SYDVKM, per germline. Trimming left V 6 bases short and J 1 base short, with 9 bases between. The CDR3 runs 13 residues. Written as DNA, the CDR3 is TGTGCCAGCAGCTCAGGGGATAACTATGGCTACACCTTC. This codes for CASSSGDNYGYTF.

The rearrangement joins TRBV6-6 to TRBJ2-1, with 11 bases lining up with TRBD2. V was clipped by 5 bases and J by 7 bases; unmatched bases: 13. Germline CDR1 and CDR2: MNHNY and SVGAGI (reference sequence). CDR3 length: 17 amino acids. CDR3 sequence reads: CASSPQNPRTSGNEQFF. In DNA form, the CDR3 reads TGTGCCAGCAGTCCTCAAAATCCCCGGACTAGCGGGAATGAGCAGTTCTTC.

The V call is TRBV7-9, the J call TRBJ2-7; 12 bases agree with TRBD2. Unmatched junction bases numbered 10, after V lost 4 bases and J lost 3 bases. The CDR3 loop spans 17 amino acids. Germline lookup yields CDR1 SEHNR and CDR2 FQNEAQ (reference sequence). CDR3 protein: CASSSSRTSGTLYEQYF. DNA of the CDR3: TGTGCCAGCAGCTCCAGCCGGACTAGCGGGACCCTCTACGAGCAGTACTTC.